The 14 T cell receptor beta chains below come from one sample, sequenced in a study of T-cell reconstitution after alpha-beta-depleted transplantation in children. This sample's TCRbeta library carried unique molecular identifier barcodes. TCRdb reprocessed the PCR reads with MiXCR, giving one entry per CDR3 protein. The sample lists 700,000 or so distinct CDR3 sequences, about an eighth seen once, with 0.79% in the top ten. The sequenced sample was PBMCs, obtained before TCRalphabeta/CD19-depleted stem cell transplant. These receptors originate from a girl aged 2 to 9 with congenital amegakaryocytic thrombocytopenia, due to receive a stem cell transplant.

Comment on this clonotype: A much larger clone is a single base away; this may be a read error. This chain uses TRBV10-3 with TRBJ2-3; 8 bases are shared with TRBD2. CDR3 size: 12 residues. Germline CDR1 reads ENHRY; CDR2 reads SYGVKD. This CDR3 reads CAIKAGADAQYF. The DNA for the CDR3 is TGTGCCATCAAAGCGGGAGCAGATGCGCAGTATTTT.

This clonotype was seen repeatedly, ten times or more. This chain joins TRBV20-1 and TRBJ2-3, with D hard to call. The germline gives CDR1 DFQATT, CDR2 SNEGSKA (reference sequence). The V end lost 8 bases, the J end lost 0 bases, and 12 bases lay between the germline ends. The CDR3 is 13 residues long. The DNA for the CDR3 is TGCAGTTCTAAAGTTTCTAGCACAGATACGCAGTATTTT. It yields the protein CSSKVSSTDTQYF.

There are a few counts of this clonotype. The CDR3 end shows no conserved phenylalanine or tryptophan, and so a read error is likely. The chain uses TRBV6-5 and TRBJ2-7; TRBD1 agrees at 8 bases. The V gene end was trimmed by 6 bases and the J gene end by 5 bases; junction bases not matched to a gene: 3. The germline V gene has CDR1 MNHEY and CDR2 SVGAGI. The CDR3 loop spans 12 amino acids. The CDR3 is CASRDRVDEQYL. CDR3 nucleotide sequence: TGTGCCAGCAGGGACAGGGTCGACGAGCAGTACTTA.

At least ten counts were recorded for this clonotype. The CDR3 nucleotides read TGCAGTGCTATGGCTAGGGGGAACACTGAAGCTTTCTTT. Its protein product is CSAMARGNTEAFF. The chain recombines TRBV20-1 with TRBJ1-1, with D possibly being TRBD1 (5 bases). Trimming pared 4 bases from V and 1 base from J, leaving 10 bases between. Germline loops: CDR1 DFQATT, CDR2 SNEGSKA (reference sequence). This CDR3 is 13 amino acids long.

This clonotype was recorded many times. The chain has TRBV5-5 and TRBJ2-5; no clear D gene. Germline V lookup: CDR1 SGHKS, CDR2 YYEKEE (reference sequence). The V gene lost 1 base and the J gene lost 3 bases, with 4 bases spanning the gap. The CDR3 extends over 12 amino acids. The CDR3 sequence: CASSLQKETQYF. CDR3 nucleotides: TGTGCCAGCAGCTTGCAGAAAGAGACCCAGTACTTC.

This clonotype was found many times. The chain recombines TRBV27 with TRBJ2-7; TRBD2 matches 9 bases. CDR1 and CDR2 (germline): MNHEY, SMNVEV (reference sequence). The CDR3 runs to 13 residues. Germline trimming cut 5 bases from V and 4 bases from J; bases unmatched to any gene: 3. The CDR3 is CASSAGGEYEQYF. In nucleotides, the CDR3 is TGTGCCAGCAGTGCGGGGGGGGAGTACGAGCAGTACTTC.

A few counts support this clonotype. The J gene is TRBJ2-1, the V gene TRBV3-1, with D hard to call. Germline CDR1 LGHDT, CDR2 YNNKEL (reference sequence). V lost 3 bases and J lost 6, with 9 bases in between. This CDR3 has 13 amino acids. CDR3 DNA: TGTGCCAGCAGCCACAGCATCGGCAATGAGCAGTTCTTC. Translating gives CASSHSIGNEQFF.

This clonotype was seen at least ten times. The rearrangement joins TRBV29-1 to TRBJ2-1; no firm D call. Germline CDR1 SQVTM, CDR2 ANQGSEA. This CDR3 contains 12 residues. Trimming shortened V by 7 bases and J by 9 bases, and 16 bases separated the two germline ends. The CDR3 nucleotides are TGCAGCGGCCGATTGAATTCGGGTGAGCAGTTCTTC. As protein: CSGRLNSGEQFF.

The chain couples TRBV12-3 or TRBV12-4 to TRBJ2-7; TRBD1 is a possible D gene (5 bases). Trimming cost V 1 base and J 6 bases, with 13 bases left between them. The length of the CDR3 is 14 residues. CDR3 coding DNA: TGTGCCAGCAGTTTAGGGGGCCCTCCCGTCGAGCAGTACTTC. It is translated as CASSLGGPPVEQYF.

Details on this clonotype: A read error is possible here, since a much larger clone lies one base away. The chain employs TRBV29-1 and TRBJ2-5; TRBD1 matches at 7 bases. Germline V gene data show CDR1 as SQVTM and CDR2 as ANQGSEA. The length of the CDR3 is 14 residues. DNA for the CDR3: TGCACCGTTACAGGGGATCCCCTCCAAGAGACCCAGTACTTC. Amino acid sequence: CTVTGDPLQETQYF.

This clonotype was observed a handful of times. The V gene is TRBV5-1, the J gene TRBJ1-6, with D possibly TRBD1 on 5 matching bases. V shed 0 bases and J shed 8 bases, with 15 bases lying between them. The CDR3 has 16 amino acids. CDR1 SGHRS and CDR2 YFSETQ come from the germline V gene. The CDR3 is CASSLDRPPVDSPLHF. Written as DNA, the CDR3 is TGCGCCAGCAGCTTGGACAGGCCCCCCGTGGATTCACCCCTCCACTTT.

This clonotype occurred a few times. The V gene is TRBV5-1, the J gene TRBJ2-7, with unresolved D. The V end was cut by 1 base, the J end by 3 bases, with 11 bases between. CDR3 length: 14 amino acids. CDR1 is SGHRS, CDR2 YFSETQ, per germline. In DNA, the CDR3 is TGCGCCAGCAGCTTGCCCAACCCCTTCTACGAGCAGTACTTC. Translated: CASSLPNPFYEQYF.

This clonotype was seen at least ten times. The chain employs TRBV11-1 and TRBJ2-1; unclear D gene. Germline-derived CDR1 and CDR2 are SGHAT and FQDESV (reference sequence). The CDR3 loop spans 13 amino acids. V was shortened by 3 bases and J by 6 bases, with 9 bases between the two germline ends. CDR3 residues: CASSFIWTNEQFF. DNA of the CDR3: TGTGCCAGCAGCTTTATCTGGACCAATGAGCAGTTCTTC.

The chain combines TRBV7-2 with TRBJ2-2; D is perhaps TRBD2 (6 bases). This CDR3 is built from 14 residues. Trimming shortened V by 5 bases and J by 7 bases, and 14 bases separated the two germline ends. CDR1 and CDR2 from the germline V gene are SGHTA and FQGNSA. CDR3 amino acids: CASSRRAENGELFF. The DNA for the CDR3 is TGTGCCAGCAGCCGGAGGGCCGAGAACGGGGAGCTGTTTTTT.